Listed below are T cell receptor beta chains from one sample, sequenced in a study of T cell responses to AZD1222 COVID-19 vaccine. Method: immunoSEQ multiplex PCR; TCRdb's copy keeps in-frame clones and lacks some. The data show 99,000 or so clones, roughly nine tenths seen once. The material sequenced was peripheral blood, taken 28 days after the second AZD1222 dose. These receptors were obtained from an adult who received the AZD1222 COVID-19 vaccine. CDR3s include the opening cysteine and the closing phenylalanine or tryptophan. A D gene is named only where the DNA matches it firmly. Rows give clone size only sometimes, using once, few, many, or a class for an expanded clone.

d_call	v_call	clone_size	j_call	cdr3_nt	cdr3_aa
-	TRBV18	-	TRBJ1-6	TGTGCCAGCTCACCTGGTTCAGGGTTGCTTTCACCCCTCCACTTT	CASSPGSGLLSPLHF
-	TRBV18	-	TRBJ1-6	TGTGCCAGCTCACCAATCCCGCTAGGGGTTGTCTATAATTCACCCCTCCACTTT	CASSPIPLGVVYNSPLHF
-	TRBV7-2	-	TRBJ2-1	TGTGCCAGCAGCCTCAACCGGGGCCGGTACAATGAGCAGTTCTTC	CASSLNRGRYNEQFF
-	TRBV30	-	TRBJ1-5	TGTGCCTGGAATAGAGGTAGCAATCAGCCCCAGCATTTT	CAWNRGSNQPQHF
-	TRBV9	-	TRBJ2-7	TGTGCCAGCAGCGTAGCTACCGGGAAGGTCTACGAGCAGTACTTC	CASSVATGKVYEQYF
-	TRBV28	-	TRBJ2-1	TGTGCCAGCAGTTGGGTGTCTTCGGGGAATGAGCAGTTCTTC	CASSWVSSGNEQFF
-	TRBV4-2	-	TRBJ1-3	TGTGCCAGCAGCCAAGTCACCATGGGCTCTGGAAACACCATATATTTT	CASSQVTMGSGNTIYF
-	TRBV7-9	-	TRBJ2-7	TGTGCCAGCAGCTTAGCGCTGAGCTCCTACGAGCAGTACTTC	CASSLALSSYEQYF
-	TRBV10-3	-	TRBJ2-7	TGTGCCATCAGTGAGCCCGGGGCCTCCTACGAGCAGTACTTC	CAISEPGASYEQYF
TRBD1	TRBV27	-	TRBJ1-1	TGTGCCAGCAGTTTAGCCGGGACAGGGGGCACTGAAGCTTTCTTT	CASSLAGTGGTEAFF
-	TRBV10-3	-	TRBJ1-1	TGTGCCATCAGTGACCTCTCGACAGGAATGAACACTGAAGCTTTCTTT	CAISDLSTGMNTEAFF
TRBD1	TRBV7-9	-	TRBJ2-7	TGTGCCAGCAGCTTAGGGGGGACAGGGTACGAGCAGTACTTC	CASSLGGTGYEQYF
-	TRBV28	-	TRBJ2-1	TGTGCCAGCAATCAGGGGGGTAACTACAATGAGCAGTTCTTC	CASNQGGNYNEQFF
-	TRBV7-2	-	TRBJ1-2	TGTGCCAGCAGTCAAACAGGGAACTATGGCTACACCTTC	CASSQTGNYGYTF
-	TRBV19	-	TRBJ2-1	TGTGCCAGTCGCCGGGAGACGGGTAACAATGAGCAGTTCTTC	CASRRETGNNEQFF
-	TRBV11-2	-	TRBJ1-6	TGTGCCAGCCGGAGGGGCCTCTATTCACCCCTCCACTTT	CASRRGLYSPLHF
-	TRBV7-8	-	TRBJ2-7	TGTGCCAGCAGCTTAGAGGGAGATTCCTACGAGCAGTACTTC	CASSLEGDSYEQYF
-	TRBV28	-	TRBJ2-7	TGTGCCAGCAGAAACGTGGCAGGGGTCTTTCAAAAGGTATACGAGCAGTACTTC	CASRNVAGVFQKVYEQYF
-	TRBV4-2	-	TRBJ1-5	TGTGCCAGCAGCCAAGAAGGGGGTCCGCGACAGCCCCAGCATTTT	CASSQEGGPRQPQHF
TRBD2	TRBV7-3	-	TRBJ2-7	TGTGCCAGCAGGTTTAGCGGGGGGAGCGACTACGAGCAGTACTTC	CASRFSGGSDYEQYF
-	TRBV9	-	TRBJ1-6	TGTGCCAGCAGCCGAGGGAATTCACCCCTCCACTTT	CASSRGNSPLHF
-	TRBV18	-	TRBJ1-1	TGTGCCAGCTCAAAACAGGGGAACACTGAAGCTTTCTTT	CASSKQGNTEAFF
TRBD2	TRBV2	-	TRBJ2-3	TGTGCCAGCAGGCTAGCGGGAGGTACAGATACGCAGTATTTT	CASRLAGGTDTQYF
-	TRBV5-6	-	TRBJ1-6	TGTGCCAGCAGAGCTTGGTCCCCGGGCGACAGCAATAATTCACCCCTCCACTTT	CASRAWSPGDSNNSPLHF
TRBD2	TRBV12-5	-	TRBJ2-2	TGTGCTGGAGCGGGAGAGAACACCGGGGAGCTGTTTTTT	CAGAGENTGELFF
-	TRBV27	few	TRBJ1-1	TGTGCCAGCAGTTTACGCCCGTCGACTGAAGCTTTCTTT	CASSLRPSTEAFF
-	TRBV5-1	-	TRBJ2-7	TGCGCCAGCAGCTTGGCCACCAGCTACGAGCAGTACTTC	CASSLATSYEQYF
-	TRBV19	-	TRBJ1-4	TGTGCCAGTAAATCCCCATCAGCTAATGAAAAACTGTTTTTT	CASKSPSANEKLFF
TRBD2	TRBV30	-	TRBJ2-5	TGTGCCTGGAGTGTACTTAGCCGGGGGGGCTTCGAGACCCAGTACTTC	CAWSVLSRGGFETQYF
TRBD1	TRBV9	-	TRBJ1-6	TGTGCCAGCAGCGTAGCCTCTTGGGACAGGGGTTATAATTCACCCCTCCACTTT	CASSVASWDRGYNSPLHF
-	TRBV27	few	TRBJ2-2	TGTGCCAGCAGTTTATCCCCCTCCACCGGGGAGCTGTTTTTT	CASSLSPSTGELFF
TRBD2	TRBV5-1	-	TRBJ2-7	TGCGCCAGCAGCCCGACTAGCGGGAGTGGTAACGAGCAGTACTTC	CASSPTSGSGNEQYF
-	TRBV2	-	TRBJ2-2	TGTGCCAGCAGCCGCGGAGGGTACGGCGGGGAGCTGTTTTTT	CASSRGGYGGELFF
-	TRBV15	-	TRBJ1-1	TGTGCCACCAGCCCACGTCGGGGCGCGGACACTGAAGCTTTCTTT	CATSPRRGADTEAFF
-	TRBV10-1	-	TRBJ2-7	TGCGCCAGCAGTGAGTCGTGGGGCCAGGACCACGAGCAGTACTTC	CASSESWGQDHEQYF
TRBD1	TRBV27	-	TRBJ2-7	TGTGCCAGCAGTTTAAGGGACAGTGCCGCCGAGCAGTACTTC	CASSLRDSAAEQYF
TRBD2	TRBV5-6	-	TRBJ2-3	TGTGCCAGCAGCTTCCCAAGACTAGCGCAAAGCACAGATACGCAGTATTTT	CASSFPRLAQSTDTQYF
TRBD2	TRBV4-3	-	TRBJ2-1	TGCGCCAGCAGTTTTGGGACTAGCGGCCCTACCGAGCAGTTCTTC	CASSFGTSGPTEQFF
TRBD1	TRBV30	-	TRBJ1-2	TGTGCCTACTACGCCATCGGGACAGGGAATGGCTACACCTTC	CAYYAIGTGNGYTF
TRBD1	TRBV12-3/TRBV12-4	-	TRBJ2-7	TGTGCCAGCAGCCGGACAGGGGAGGGCGAGCAGTACTTC	CASSRTGEGEQYF
TRBD1	TRBV6-1	-	TRBJ2-7	TGTGCCAGCAGTGAGGATAGACAGGGTAGCTCCTACGAGCAGTACTTC	CASSEDRQGSSYEQYF
TRBD2	TRBV5-1	-	TRBJ2-2	TGCGCCAGCAGCGCCAGCCTAGCGGCACCCACCGGGGAGCTGTTTTTT	CASSASLAAPTGELFF